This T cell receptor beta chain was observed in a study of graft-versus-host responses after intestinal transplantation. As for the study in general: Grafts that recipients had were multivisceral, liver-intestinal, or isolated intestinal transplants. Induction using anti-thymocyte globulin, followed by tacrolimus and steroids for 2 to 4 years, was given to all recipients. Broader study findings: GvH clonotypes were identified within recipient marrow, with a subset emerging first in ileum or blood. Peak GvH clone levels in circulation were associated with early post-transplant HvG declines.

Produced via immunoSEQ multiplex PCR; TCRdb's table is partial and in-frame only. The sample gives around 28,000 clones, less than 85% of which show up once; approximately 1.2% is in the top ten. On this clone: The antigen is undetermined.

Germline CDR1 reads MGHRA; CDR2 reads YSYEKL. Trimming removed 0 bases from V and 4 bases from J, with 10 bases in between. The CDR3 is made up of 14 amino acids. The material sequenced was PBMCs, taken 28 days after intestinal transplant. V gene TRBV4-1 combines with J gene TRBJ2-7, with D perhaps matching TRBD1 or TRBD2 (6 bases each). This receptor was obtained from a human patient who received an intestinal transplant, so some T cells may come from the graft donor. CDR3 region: CASSQEGAGYEQYF. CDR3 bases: TGCGCCAGCAGCCAAGAGGGGGCGGGATACGAGCAGTACTTC.